The clone carrying this T cell receptor beta chain was seen at least ten times. The antigen remains unidentified. This entry is derived from a study of early T cells in non-severe SARS-CoV-2 infection. Study-level information: Sequencing used unsorted whole-blood bulk RNA, so chains lack pairing. Study outcomes and limitations: Anti-spike CD8 responses were favored by VDJdb matching, which missed private and CD4 specificities.

V gave up 5 bases and J gave up 3 bases, with 2 bases separating them. Germline CDR1 SEHNR, CDR2 FQNEAQ (reference sequence). CDR3 length: 10 residues. Unique molecular identifiers were added to individual cDNA molecules. Via MiXCR, TCRdb re-called the 5' RACE reads, giving one row per CDR3 protein. Of about 56,000 distinct CDR3 sequences listed, roughly a tenth are singletons. Sequenced: whole blood. The genes are TRBV7-9 and TRBJ2-7; D remains unclear. This clonotype was obtained from an adult who was a healthcare worker with PCR-confirmed SARS-CoV-2 infection or an uninfected control (not recorded which). CDR3 bases: TGTGCCAGCAGCCTCTACGAGCAGTACTTC. It is translated as CASSLYEQYF.